The 29 T cell receptor beta chains below come from one sample, sequenced in a study of shared clonotypes between healthy human individuals. Using immunoSEQ multiplex PCR, the repertoire was profiled, and TCRdb retains in-frame clones only, with some absent. The sample lists about 1.9 million clones; around 95% were seen once. CD45RO-negative, CCR7-positively selected cells formed the naive CD8 fraction, excluding terminally differentiated effector memory CD45RA+ cells. Material: naive CD8+ T cells from PBMCs. These receptors were taken from a man between 18 and 35 years old in good health. Some clones in this sample may be carry-over from other donors' samples.

The chain combines TRBV5-6 with TRBJ2-7; possible D gene TRBD1, 5 bases. Per the germline V gene, CDR1 is SGHDT and CDR2 is YYEEEE. The CDR3 consists of 14 residues. V gave up 4 bases and J gave up 4 bases, with 15 bases separating them. The DNA of the CDR3 is TGTGCCAGCAGCGTAACCAGTGACAGTTACGAGCAGTACTTC. Amino acids: CASSVTSDSYEQYF.

The V gene is TRBV11-1, the J gene TRBJ2-3; tentative D call: TRBD2 (7 bases). Trimming shortened V by 5 bases and J by 1 base, and 22 bases separated the two germline ends. The CDR3 extends over 18 amino acids. Germline CDR1 reads SGHAT; CDR2 reads FQDESV (reference sequence). CDR3 nucleotide sequence: TGTGCCAGCAGCCCGCTAAGGGGGGGGCTTAGCGGCACAGATACGCAGTATTTT. This encodes CASSPLRGGLSGTDTQYF.

The chain combines TRBV18 with TRBJ1-1; 10 bases match TRBD1. The CDR3 has 15 residues. The ends lost 2 bases at V and 4 bases at J; junction bases unmatched: 4. Germline V CDR1 and CDR2: KGHSH, LQKENI. The CDR3 region is CASSPGDRGGTEAFF. DNA for the CDR3: TGTGCCAGCTCACCAGGGGACAGGGGAGGCACTGAAGCTTTCTTT.

This rearrangement joins TRBV6-5 to TRBJ2-2, with D unclear. The CDR3 has 14 residues. Trimming removed 10 bases from V and 1 base from J, with 13 bases in between. Germline values: CDR1 MNHEY, CDR2 SVGAGI. The CDR3 bases are TGTGCCACTGCGGATCTGGAGAACACCGGGGAGCTGTTTTTT. Amino acids: CATADLENTGELFF.

The chain couples TRBV25-1 to TRBJ2-1; 13 bases map to TRBD2. This CDR3 has 16 residues. Germline V gene data show CDR1 as MGHDK and CDR2 as SYGVNS. The ends lost 4 bases at V and 6 bases at J; junction bases unmatched: 6. The DNA for the CDR3 is TGTGCCAGCAGTGTACTCGGACTAGCGGGAGTCAATGAGCAGTTCTTC. Amino acid sequence: CASSVLGLAGVNEQFF.

This clone was detected once. V usage is TRBV9 and J usage is TRBJ2-2, with 12 bases identical to TRBD2. Germline V CDR1 and CDR2: SGDLS, YYNGEE. V was pared by 0 bases and J by 5 bases, with 5 bases of the junction left unmatched. This CDR3 region has 17 residues. The CDR3 loop reads CASSVDSSGRGTGELFF. The CDR3 nucleotides are TGTGCCAGCAGCGTAGACTCTAGCGGGAGGGGTACCGGGGAGCTGTTTTTT.

The chain carries TRBV5-1 and TRBJ1-4, with TRBD1 matching 8 bases. The CDR3 spans 14 residues. Germline CDR1 SGHRS, CDR2 YFSETQ. V dropped 7 bases and J dropped 7; count of bases not matched to a gene: 9. The CDR3 DNA is TGCGCCAGCGGCCGGACAGGGTTGGGTGAAAAACTGTTTTTT. It codes for CASGRTGLGEKLFF.

The chain combines TRBV4-1 with TRBJ2-5, with no clear D. The length of the CDR3 is 14 residues. V dropped 0 bases and J dropped 2 bases, with 7 bases sitting between them. From germline, CDR1 is MGHRA and CDR2 YSYEKL. In nucleotides, the CDR3 is TGCGCCAGCAGCCAAGATTGGGAACAAGAGACCCAGTACTTC. Protein product: CASSQDWEQETQYF.

As concerns this clone: The sample holds other DNA sequences that translate to the same CDR3. The chain joins TRBV5-1 to TRBJ2-1; 13 nucleotides align to TRBD2. Per the germline V gene, CDR1 is SGHRS and CDR2 is YFSETQ. The CDR3 has 16 amino acids. Trimming took 4 bases from V and 10 from J; bases not matched to a gene: 11. The CDR3 region has the DNA TGCGCCAGCAGCCCACGGACTAGCGGGAGCCTCAGCGAGCAGTTCTTC. The encoded protein is CASSPRTSGSLSEQFF.

As concerns this clone: Other nucleotide sequences in the sample specify the same CDR3. The V gene is TRBV19, the J gene TRBJ1-5; 8 bases agree with TRBD1. The CDR3 loop spans 15 amino acids. The germline gives CDR1 LNHDA, CDR2 SQIVND (reference sequence). The V segment lost 3 bases and the J segment 4 bases; nucleotides outside the gene matches: 5. CDR3 residues: CASSMDREGNQPQHF. The CDR3 DNA follows: TGTGCCAGTAGTATGGACAGGGAGGGGAATCAGCCCCAGCATTTT.

The chain joins TRBV7-2 to TRBJ2-7; 8 bases fit TRBD2. After removal of 2 bases from V and 3 bases from J, the junction contained 9 bases not matched to a gene. CDR3 size: 16 residues. Germline values: CDR1 SGHTA, CDR2 FQGNSA. CDR3: CASSLLDQRGFYEQYF. CDR3 DNA sequence: TGTGCCAGCAGCTTACTTGATCAGCGGGGGTTCTACGAGCAGTACTTC.

This clone was observed once. This chain links TRBV7-9 with TRBJ2-5; TRBD1 matches 9 bases. The V and J ends lost 5 bases and 3 bases, in that order; junction bases with no gene match: 7. The CDR3 runs to 15 residues. Germline-derived CDR1 and CDR2 are SEHNR and FQNEAQ (reference sequence). The CDR3 nucleotides read TGTGCCAGCAGCCCACGGACAGGGGCCAAAGAGACCCAGTACTTC. As protein: CASSPRTGAKETQYF. Together with reference TRBV7-9 and TRBJ2-5, the CDR3 gives the full variable domain: DTGVSQNPRHKITKRGQNVTFRCDPISEHNRLYWYRQTLGQGPEFLTYFQNEAQLEKSRLLSDRFSAERPKGSFSTLEIQRTEQGDSAMYLCASSPRTGAKETQYFGPGTRLLVL.

CDR3 nucleotide sequence: TGTGCCAGCAGCCTCCTTAATGCGCAGCGGGAGAACTCCTACGAGCAGTACTTC. Amino acids: CASSLLNAQRENSYEQYF. The rearrangement joins TRBV4-2 to TRBJ2-7, with 8 bases lining up with TRBD2. The CDR3 is made up of 18 amino acids. Unmatched junction bases numbered 14, after V lost 4 bases and J lost 0 bases. Germline CDR1 is LGHNA and CDR2 is YNFKEQ.

The chain recombines TRBV14 with TRBJ2-7; maybe TRBD1 (5 bases). The CDR3 is made up of 15 amino acids. V was trimmed by 0 bases and J by 7 bases, leaving 16 bases between them. The germline V gene has CDR1 SGHDN and CDR2 FVKESK. CDR3 nucleotides: TGTGCCAGCAGCCAAGAAGACAGCCGATTTTGGGAGCAGTACTTC. Protein product: CASSQEDSRFWEQYF.

The chain combines TRBV19 with TRBJ2-1, with no clear D. The CDR3 is made up of 14 amino acids. CDR1 is LNHDA and CDR2 is SQIVND in the germline V gene (reference sequence). V lost 5 bases to trimming and J lost 0 bases, with 8 bases between them. CDR3 sequence (DNA): TGTGCCAGTAGTGGGTGGAGCTCCTACAATGAGCAGTTCTTC. Protein product: CASSGWSSYNEQFF.

This chain uses TRBV5-4 with TRBJ2-7; no clear D gene. The V end lost 4 bases, the J end lost 7 bases, and 12 bases lay between the germline ends. Germline lookup yields CDR1 SGHNT and CDR2 YYREEE (reference sequence). The CDR3 is 12 amino acids. CDR3 coding DNA: TGTGCCAGCAGCGTGCCCTATCCTGAGCAGTACTTC. Its translation: CASSVPYPEQYF.

Remarks on this clone: This sample also contains other DNA sequences that code for the same CDR3. The chain is built from TRBV7-3 and TRBJ2-7, with unresolved D. The CDR3 spans 13 residues. The germline V and J ends were trimmed by 5 bases and 1 base, with 9 bases remaining between them. Per the germline V gene, CDR1 is SGHTA and CDR2 is FQGTGA. This CDR3 reads CASSPPGSYEQYF. In nucleotides, the CDR3 is TGTGCCAGCAGCCCCCCCGGGTCCTACGAGCAGTACTTC. Using reference TRBV7-3 and TRBJ2-7 for the parts outside the CDR3, the full variable domain is GAGVSQTPSNKVTEKGKYVELRCDPISGHTALYWYRQSLGQGPEFLIYFQGTGAADDSGLPNDRFFAVRPEGSVSTLKIQRTERGDSAVYLCASSPPGSYEQYFGPGTRLTVT.

The chain combines TRBV7-8 with TRBJ2-1, with D unclear. Germline loops: CDR1 SGHVS, CDR2 FQNEAQ. This CDR3 is built from 17 residues. V lost 0 bases and J 3 bases, leaving 15 bases between the germline ends. As DNA, the CDR3 is TGTGCCAGCAGCTTAGCGTCGGTAGCTCGTCACTACAATGAGCAGTTCTTC. Protein sequence: CASSLASVARHYNEQFF.

The genes are TRBV6-7 and TRBJ2-1; 10 bases match TRBD2. TRBV6-7 belongs to the ORF category, with a function that is uncertain. The CDR3 totals 15 residues. The junction had 5 bases not matched to a gene; V was cut back by 6 bases and J by 3 bases. The CDR3 DNA is TGTGCCAGCAGACCCCGGACTAGCGGCTACAATGAGCAGTTCTTC. Its protein is CASRPRTSGYNEQFF.

This chain joins TRBV6-5 and TRBJ2-1; no firm D call. The CDR3 is made up of 14 amino acids. Germline assignment: CDR1 MNHEY and CDR2 SVGAGI. Trimming took off 5 bases at V and 5 bases at J, with 13 bases between the two ends. CDR3 residues: CASSPLGQDNEQFF. Written as DNA, the CDR3 is TGTGCCAGCAGTCCTCTCGGGCAGGACAATGAGCAGTTCTTC.

V gene TRBV9 combines with J gene TRBJ2-1, with D perhaps given as TRBD1 or TRBD2 (5 bases each). This CDR3 region has 15 residues. V was pared by 2 bases and J by 6 bases, with 15 bases between. Per the germline V gene, CDR1 is SGDLS and CDR2 is YYNGEE. CDR3 residues: CASSVFSGTTNEQFF. The CDR3 nucleotides read TGTGCCAGCAGCGTGTTCTCCGGGACCACCAATGAGCAGTTCTTC. Using reference TRBV9 and TRBJ2-1 for the parts outside the CDR3, the full variable domain is DSGVTQTPKHLITATGQRVTLRCSPRSGDLSVYWYQQSLDQGLQFLIQYYNGEERAKGNILERFSAQQFPDLHSELNLSSLELGDSALYFCASSVFSGTTNEQFFGPGTRLTVL.

This sequence joins TRBV5-1 and TRBJ2-7; the D gene is possibly TRBD1 (6 bases). CDR1 and CDR2 (germline): SGHRS, YFSETQ. V was clipped by 7 bases and J by 2 bases, with 19 bases between them. CDR3 length equals 15 residues. CDR3 region: CASGTWAGDTYEQYF. The CDR3 nucleotides are TGCGCCAGCGGTACCTGGGCCGGGGACACCTACGAGCAGTACTTC.

This clone has more than one count but fewer than ten. The chain carries TRBV5-1 and TRBJ1-2; the match to TRBD1 covers 10 bases. Per germline, CDR1 SGHRS and CDR2 YFSETQ. After removal of 4 bases from V and 8 bases from J, the junction contained 11 bases not matched to a gene. This CDR3 is built from 15 residues. CDR3 nucleotides: TGCGCCAGCAGCGCGGGACAGGGGCCCTTAGGCGGCTACACCTTC. Amino acid sequence: CASSAGQGPLGGYTF.

The V gene is TRBV6-4, the J gene TRBJ2-2, with D unresolved. The germline V and J ends were trimmed by 5 bases and 5 bases, with 6 bases remaining between them. The germline CDR1 and CDR2 sequences are MRHNA and SNTAGT. The CDR3 is 12 amino acids. For the CDR3, the DNA is TGTGCCAGCAGTACTAAAACCGGGGAGCTGTTTTTT. Its translation: CASSTKTGELFF.

On this clone: Within the sample, other DNA sequences also encode this same CDR3. This chain links TRBV13 with TRBJ1-1; D may be TRBD1 (5 bases). Germline values: CDR1 PRHDT, CDR2 FYEKMQ (reference sequence). This CDR3 spans 12 amino acids. With 5 bases removed from V and 5 bases from J, the gap between germline ends came to 9 bases. The DNA for the CDR3 is TGTGCCAGCAGCCCGGGGGGGACTGAAGCTTTCTTT. This codes for CASSPGGTEAFF.

Regarding this clone: Additional DNA sequences in this sample encode the identical CDR3. The V and J genes are TRBV6-5 and TRBJ2-2; D gene ambiguous. Between the trimmed V and J ends, which lost 5 bases and 6 bases, there was a span of 10 bases. The CDR3 runs to 13 residues. Germline V lookup: CDR1 MNHEY, CDR2 SVGAGI. The CDR3 DNA sequence: TGTGCCAGCAGTCCTCGCGGATCCGGGGAGCTGTTTTTT. It codes for CASSPRGSGELFF.

V usage is TRBV27 and J usage is TRBJ2-6, with D possibly matching TRBD2 (5 bases). V was cut by 2 bases and J by 3 bases, with 11 bases left in between. The CDR3 has 16 amino acids. Per the germline V gene, CDR1 is MNHEY and CDR2 is SMNVEV (reference sequence). DNA for the CDR3: TGTGCCAGCAGTTTAACGGGGAGAGGTGGGGCCAACGTCCTGACTTTC. Its translation: CASSLTGRGGANVLTF.

The chain recombines TRBV27 with TRBJ1-1, with D perhaps matching TRBD1 (5 bases). The CDR3 consists of 11 residues. Germline V gives CDR1 MNHEY, CDR2 SMNVEV (reference sequence). With 8 bases removed from V and 10 bases from J, the gap between germline ends came to 14 bases. The chain's CDR3 is CASGREQGAFF. CDR3 in DNA: TGTGCCAGCGGTCGGGAGCAGGGAGCTTTCTTT.

Notes on this clone: The sample holds other DNA sequences that translate to the same CDR3. The chain combines TRBV10-1 with TRBJ2-2; no reliable D call. V lost 4 bases to trimming and J lost 1 base, with 7 bases between them. The CDR3 has 14 amino acids. Germline values: CDR1 WNHNN, CDR2 SYGVQD (reference sequence). The CDR3 sequence is CASSGAGNTGELFF. In DNA form, the CDR3 reads TGCGCCAGCAGTGGGGCAGGGAACACCGGGGAGCTGTTTTTT.